This T cell receptor (beta chain) was recovered during a study of blood T cell repertoires in COVID-19 (dated by TCRdb to 2018 to 2020). At the level of the whole study: The collaborator samples originated in the United States, Italy and Spain and spanned the acute and convalescent phases of COVID-19. The prospective study material was composed of cDNA or gDNA derived from T cells, B-cell-depleted T cells, or PBMCs. Deeply sampled blood TCRbeta repertoires from subjects exposed to, actively infected with, or recovered from COVID-19 were included in the dataset. A freely available public database, intended as a resource for researchers studying the immune response to SARS-CoV-2, is where the repertoires were released. Samples were obtained from the ongoing ImmuneRACE study (first 160 participants) and from approximately 1,200 subjects provided by 6 global collaborators. Sample metadata almost always included a de-identified subject ID, COVID-19 status, age in years and sex. Where available, HLA class I and class II types were obtained from metadata supplied by the sample provider rather than from assay-based typing. The full study reports these points: The amount of clinical and demographic metadata varied by source and participant and was provided uncurated.

TCRbeta CDR3 regions were amplified from genomic DNA by means of the immunoSEQ Assay, a bias-controlled multiplex PCR. As for the authors' bioinformatics: Within the assay, amplification of reference gene primers was used to estimate how many nucleated cells each sample contained. To quantify the absolute abundance of each unique TCRbeta CDR3 rearrangement, sequence reads were collapsed and filtered. Productive Simpson clonality was computed per sample as the square root of Simpson's diversity index over productive rearrangements. Drawn from immuneACCESS, this table holds only the in-frame rearrangements with V and J called that TCRdb kept. Clones are partly lost; checked studies trace under half to an unresolved V gene and leave the rest unexplained. V and J calls plus clone size are reproduced from that table; the DNA served to infer D and trimming. Counted in this sample were tens of thousands of clones; 65% to 85% of them appeared once. Around 5.2% of the sample is taken by the ten largest.

The collaborating institutions used their own protocols to collect whole blood in K2EDTA tubes. Collaborator samples were shipped for TCRbeta analysis as frozen whole blood, isolated PBMCs, or DNA extracted from either sample type. To note about this clone: This receptor's antigen is unknown. No clone much larger than this one lies a single base away; base qualities are absent.

The sequencing input was peripheral blood. This TCR derives from a human donor in a cohort sampled during active COVID-19.

The bases are TGTGCCAGCAGAGGGGTCGGTGGCTACACCTTC. It is translated as CASRGVGGYTF. The V gene is TRBV11-2 and the J gene is TRBJ1-2; 5 matching bases give a weak D call of TRBD1. As encoded in the germline V gene, CDR1 is SGHAT while CDR2 is FQNNGV. The V and J ends are trimmed by 6 bases and 7 bases, leaving 9 bases between them. The CDR3 covers 11 residues, taking in both the cysteine and the phenylalanine. Solely the CDR3 DNA is kept, with 33 bases framed from the first base.